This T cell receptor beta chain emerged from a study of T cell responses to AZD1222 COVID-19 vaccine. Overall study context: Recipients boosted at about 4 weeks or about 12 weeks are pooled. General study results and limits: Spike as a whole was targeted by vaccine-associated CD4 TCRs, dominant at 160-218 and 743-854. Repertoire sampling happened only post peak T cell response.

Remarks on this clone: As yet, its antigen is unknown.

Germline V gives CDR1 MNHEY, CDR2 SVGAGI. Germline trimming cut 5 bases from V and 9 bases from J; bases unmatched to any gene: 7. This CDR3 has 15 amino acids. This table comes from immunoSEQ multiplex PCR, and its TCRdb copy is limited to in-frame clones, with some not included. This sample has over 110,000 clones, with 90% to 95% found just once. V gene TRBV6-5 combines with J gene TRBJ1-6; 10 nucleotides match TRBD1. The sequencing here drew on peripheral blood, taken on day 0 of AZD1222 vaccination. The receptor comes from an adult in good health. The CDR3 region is CASSMGTGVGSPLHF. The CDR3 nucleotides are TGTGCCAGCAGTATGGGGACAGGGGTTGGTTCACCCCTCCACTTT.